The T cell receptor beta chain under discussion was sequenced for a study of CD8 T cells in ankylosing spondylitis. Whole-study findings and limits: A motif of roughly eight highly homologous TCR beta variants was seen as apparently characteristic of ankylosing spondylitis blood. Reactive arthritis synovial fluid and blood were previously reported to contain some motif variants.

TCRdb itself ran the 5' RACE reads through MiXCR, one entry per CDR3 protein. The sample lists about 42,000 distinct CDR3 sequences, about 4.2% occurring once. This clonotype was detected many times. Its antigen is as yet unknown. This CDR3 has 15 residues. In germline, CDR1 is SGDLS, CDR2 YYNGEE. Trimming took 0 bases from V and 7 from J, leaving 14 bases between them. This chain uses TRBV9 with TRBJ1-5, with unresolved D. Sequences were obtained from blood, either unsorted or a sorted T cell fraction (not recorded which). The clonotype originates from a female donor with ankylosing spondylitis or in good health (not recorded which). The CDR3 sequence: CASSVAGTWEQPQHF. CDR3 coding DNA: TGTGCCAGCAGCGTAGCGGGAACGTGGGAGCAGCCCCAGCATTTT.